This T cell receptor beta chain was found in a study of identical twins. General study points: Cross-sectional statistical analysis was relied on for the conclusions, without the same donors being followed.

There are a few counts of this clonotype. What it binds is not known. Germline V gives CDR1 MNHEY, CDR2 SVGEGT. The V end lost 2 bases, the J end lost 1 base, and 21 bases lay between the germline ends. The CDR3 spans 19 residues. The cDNA had a unique molecular identifier and a template-switch universal primer site. A single record per CDR3 protein comes from TCRdb applying MiXCR to the 5' RACE reads. The top ten clones hold 0.8% to 1% of a sample with 690,000 or so distinct CDR3 sequences, over 8.5% of them seen once. This same sample was also part of a study on yellow fever vaccine responses in identical twins.

The V and J genes are TRBV6-2 or TRBV6-3 and TRBJ2-1; D is possibly TRBD1 or TRBD2 (6 bases each). The receptor's source is a woman aged 18 to 35 in good health. Sequencing input: PBMCs. CDR3 protein: CASSYLVGAPSASYNEQFF. The CDR3 DNA reads as TGTGCCAGCAGTTACCTCGTGGGGGCGCCTAGCGCTTCCTACAATGAGCAGTTCTTC.